The 3 T cell receptor beta chains reported below all come from one sample, sequenced in a study of cytomegalovirus exposure and HLA in healthy donors. A multiplex PCR was run with 60 Vbeta primers and 13 Jbeta primers. Sequenced by immunoSEQ multiplex PCR; TCRdb stores in-frame clones only, minus some. The sample has over 70,000 clones, 76% seen once. Sequencing was done on a sample of PBMCs. Receptors originate from a male donor in good health and CMV-seronegative.

The rearrangement links TRBV18 to TRBJ1-1; D is ambiguous. This CDR3 has 13 amino acids. V was trimmed by 2 bases and J by 1 base, leaving 5 bases between them. Germline loops: CDR1 KGHSH, CDR2 LQKENI. Written as DNA, the CDR3 is TGTGCCAGCTCACCATCCGGGAACACTGAAGCTTTCTTT. It yields the protein CASSPSGNTEAFF. Filled out from reference TRBV18 and TRBJ1-1, the complete variable domain reads NAGVMQNPRHLVRRRGQEARLRCSPMKGHSHVYWYRQLPEEGLKFMVYLQKENIIDESGMPKERFSAEFPKEGPSILRIQQVVRGDSAAYFCASSPSGNTEAFFGQGTRLTVV.

J is TRBJ2-5 and V is TRBV28; the D gene is possibly TRBD2 (6 bases). CDR3 size: 19 residues. V gave up 7 bases and J gave up 1 base, with 28 bases separating them. The germline V gene encodes CDR1 MDHEN and CDR2 SYDVKM. The DNA for the CDR3 is TGTGCCAGCATTCCCAGGTGGGCTGGGGACTCGAGTACCCAAGAGACCCAGTACTTC. Protein: CASIPRWAGDSSTQETQYF.

This clone has more than one count but fewer than ten. The chain joins TRBV4-3 to TRBJ1-5, with TRBD1 as a possible D gene (6 bases). Per the germline V gene, CDR1 is LGHNA and CDR2 is YSLEER. CDR3 length: 16 amino acids. Trimming cost V 0 bases and J 7 bases, with 16 bases left between them. CDR3 in amino acids: CASSQEFGSGGQPQHF. In nucleotides, the CDR3 is TGCGCCAGCAGCCAAGAATTTGGATCGGGGGGCCAGCCCCAGCATTTT.